These 20 T cell receptor beta chains were sequenced from one sample in a study of T cells in Graves' hyperthyroidism and ophthalmopathy. TCR beta CDR3 sequences were amplified from RNA transcripts. During a first-round RT-PCR of the TCR CDR3, the HTBI primer set was used. MiXCR was run by TCRdb on the multiplex PCR reads, yielding one entry per CDR3 protein. The sample records fewer than 650,000 distinct CDR3 sequences, 14% to 15% being singletons. The sequenced material came from blood. Receptors were obtained from a woman in her forties with Graves' ophthalmopathy.

This clonotype was recorded at least ten times. The CDR3: CASSLEIGGRGYTF. DNA for the CDR3: TGTGCCAGCAGCTTAGAAATCGGGGGGCGCGGCTACACCTTC. The chain is built from TRBV7-2 and TRBJ1-2; possible D gene TRBD1, 6 bases. Germline values: CDR1 SGHTA, CDR2 FQGNSA. Trimming took off 1 base at V and 8 bases at J, with 14 bases between the two ends. The CDR3 is made up of 14 amino acids.

The CDR3 coding sequence is TGCGCCAGCAGCCAAGATTGGAGCTACGAGCAGTACTTC. Its translation: CASSQDWSYEQYF. J is TRBJ2-7 and V is TRBV4-3; D gene ambiguous. CDR1 is LGHNA, CDR2 YSLEER, per germline. This CDR3 contains 13 residues. V dropped 0 bases and J dropped 3 bases, with 6 bases sitting between them.

This clonotype was seen ten or more times. This chain joins TRBV20-1 and TRBJ2-7, with 14 bases matching TRBD2. The CDR3 loop spans 14 amino acids. From germline, CDR1 is DFQATT and CDR2 SNEGSKA (reference sequence). V trimming: 6 bases; J trimming: 2 bases; junction bases outside the gene matches: 3. The CDR3 region has the DNA TGCAGTGCGGGGACTAGCGGGGGACCCTACGAGCAGTACTTC. Amino acid sequence: CSAGTSGGPYEQYF.

This clonotype was detected only a few times. This rearrangement joins TRBV6-5 to TRBJ2-7; D is perhaps TRBD1 (6 bases). This CDR3 is 16 amino acids long. Germline CDR1 MNHEY, CDR2 SVGAGI. With 0 bases removed from V and 2 bases from J, the gap between germline ends came to 14 bases. CDR3 sequence: CASSYSSGHYTYEQYF. The CDR3 DNA sequence: TGTGCCAGCAGTTACTCGTCGGGACATTACACCTACGAGCAGTACTTC.

This sequence joins TRBV15 and TRBJ1-1; 9 bases are shared with TRBD1. Germline V gene data show CDR1 as LNHNV and CDR2 as YYDKDF (reference sequence). This CDR3 is 18 amino acids long. V dropped 1 base and J dropped 6; count of bases not matched to a gene: 15. CDR3 bases: TGTGCCACCAGCAGAGGATTTAAACAGGGGGCCTTTCGGGCTGAAGCTTTCTTT. This gives the protein CATSRGFKQGAFRAEAFF.

The table lists this clonotype with many counts. The rearrangement uses TRBV5-1 and TRBJ1-2; D is ambiguous. V was cut by 4 bases and J by 3 bases, with 16 bases left in between. The CDR3 loop spans 15 amino acids. CDR1 SGHRS and CDR2 YFSETQ come from the germline V gene. The DNA for the CDR3 is TGCGCCAGCAGCACCCGACCTCGCGGGGACTATGGCTACACCTTC. Protein product: CASSTRPRGDYGYTF. The full variable domain, its missing parts supplied by reference TRBV5-1 and TRBJ1-2, is KAGVTQTPRYLIKTRGQQVTLSCSPISGHRSVSWYQQTPGQGLQFLFEYFSETQRNKGNFPGRFSGRQFSNSRSEMNVSTLELGDSALYLCASSTRPRGDYGYTFGSGTRLTVV.

This clonotype was seen ten or more times. V usage is TRBV15 and J usage is TRBJ1-5, with 8 bases aligning to TRBD1. In germline, CDR1 is LNHNV, CDR2 YYDKDF (reference sequence). V lost 3 bases, J lost 12 bases, and 4 bases stayed unmatched. This CDR3 is built from 12 residues. This CDR3 is CATSSLGQGQHF. Written as DNA, the CDR3 is TGTGCCACCAGCAGCCTCGGACAGGGCCAGCATTTT.

The chain has TRBV28 and TRBJ2-5; 15 positions match TRBD2. This CDR3 is built from 17 residues. V gave up 1 base and J gave up 5 bases; unmatched junction bases: 5. The germline V gene encodes CDR1 MDHEN and CDR2 SYDVKM. In DNA form, the CDR3 reads TGTGCCAGCAGTTTATTCGGACTAGCGGGAGGGATCGAGACCCAGTACTTC. Encoded protein: CASSLFGLAGGIETQYF.

This clonotype was detected many times. The rearrangement joins TRBV30 to TRBJ2-5; the D gene is possibly TRBD2 (6 bases). CDR3 length: 14 residues. CDR1 is GTSNPN, CDR2 SVGIG, per germline (reference sequence). Trimming took 1 base from V and 5 from J, leaving 14 bases between them. This CDR3 reads CAWSGTGGGETQYF. In nucleotides, the CDR3 is TGTGCCTGGAGTGGCACTGGAGGAGGGGAGACCCAGTACTTC.

This clonotype was seen repeatedly, ten times or more. The V and J genes are TRBV28 and TRBJ1-2, with a weak D call TRBD1 (6 bases). This CDR3 is built from 15 residues. Germline CDR1 reads MDHEN; CDR2 reads SYDVKM. The germline V and J ends were trimmed by 4 bases and 6 bases, with 18 bases remaining between them. The CDR3 DNA is TGTGCCAGCAGTTCCGCGGGGGCTGAATGGGATGGCTACACCTTC. Its protein product is CASSSAGAEWDGYTF.

This clonotype was found many times. J is TRBJ1-5 and V is TRBV24-1, with D perhaps TRBD1 (6 bases). The V end was cut by 3 bases, the J end by 4 bases, with 12 bases between. CDR1 and CDR2 (germline): KGHDR, SFDVKD. CDR3 length: 15 amino acids. CDR3 sequence reads: CATSDGAGVNQPQHF. CDR3 DNA sequence: TGTGCCACCAGTGATGGGGCAGGGGTGAATCAGCCCCAGCATTTT.

This clonotype occurred many times. This chain joins TRBV27 and TRBJ1-1; possibly TRBD1 for D (5 bases). The V gene lost 4 bases and the J gene lost 4 bases, with 10 bases spanning the gap. Germline V lookup: CDR1 MNHEY, CDR2 SMNVEV (reference sequence). This CDR3 has 13 residues. The CDR3 sequence is CASSWGLSTEAFF. The CDR3 DNA sequence: TGTGCCAGCAGTTGGGGGTTGAGCACTGAAGCTTTCTTT.

In this sample, this clonotype turned up many times. The rearrangement uses TRBV28 and TRBJ2-7, with 7 bases aligning to TRBD2. This CDR3 region has 12 residues. With V trimmed by 4 bases and J by 5 bases, 2 bases remained unmatched. CDR1 is MDHEN, CDR2 SYDVKM, per germline. This chain's CDR3 is CASSSRGDEQYF. CDR3 sequence (DNA): TGTGCCAGCAGTTCTCGGGGGGACGAGCAGTACTTC.

This clonotype appeared many times. The V and J genes are TRBV12-3 or TRBV12-4 and TRBJ1-5; TRBD1 aligns across 10 bases. J gave up 5 bases and V 5 bases, and 6 bases lay outside the gene matches. The CDR3 has 15 amino acids. Here the CDR3 DNA reads TGTGCCAGCAGTGGGGGACAGGGGCTTCATCAGCCCCAGCATTTT. Its translation is CASSGGQGLHQPQHF.

This clonotype was counted ten times or more. This chain joins TRBV6-1 and TRBJ2-5; no definite D call. The ends were cut back, 4 bases at V and 4 bases at J, with 10 bases in the middle. The CDR3 covers 13 residues. Germline assignment: CDR1 MNHNS and CDR2 SASEGT. CDR3 loop: CASSADPGETQYF. The DNA for the CDR3 is TGTGCCAGCAGTGCAGACCCGGGAGAGACCCAGTACTTC.

The sample holds many counts of this clonotype. The chain is built from TRBV6-4 and TRBJ2-7; the D gene is possibly TRBD2 (6 bases). V gave up 11 bases and J gave up 6 bases, with 35 bases separating them. Germline V gene sequence: CDR1 MRHNA, CDR2 SNTAGT. The CDR3 is 18 residues long. The CDR3, as DNA: TGTGCCTGCGATGCTAGAAAGGGTTTACGGAGGGGATCATCCGAGCAGTACTTC. Protein product: CACDARKGLRRGSSEQYF.

The sample holds many counts of this clonotype. The chain is built from TRBV24-1 and TRBJ2-2; perhaps TRBD1 as D (6 bases). The CDR3 contains 14 residues. V was cut by 10 bases and J by 4 bases, with 15 bases left in between. Germline loops: CDR1 KGHDR, CDR2 SFDVKD. CDR3 bases: TGTGCCACTGGACCGGGACACACCACCGGGGAGCTGTTTTTT. This translates into CATGPGHTTGELFF.

The rearrangement uses TRBV28 and TRBJ2-7, with D maybe TRBD1 (6 bases). Between the trimmed V and J ends, which lost 8 bases and 3 bases, there was a span of 11 bases. CDR1 MDHEN and CDR2 SYDVKM come from the germline V gene. The CDR3 covers 12 residues. The CDR3 region has the DNA TGTGCCAGCGGGACATTTCACTACGAGCAGTACTTC. The encoded protein is CASGTFHYEQYF.

This clonotype was picked up many times. The rearrangement joins TRBV30 to TRBJ1-6; no clear D gene. The CDR3 has 15 residues. Germline assignment: CDR1 GTSNPN and CDR2 SVGIG (reference sequence). The ends were cut back, 1 base at V and 8 bases at J, with 15 bases in the middle. For the CDR3, the DNA is TGTGCCTGGAGTGAGCGGGTTTCCTCGGATTCACCCCTCCACTTT. It encodes CAWSERVSSDSPLHF. The full variable domain, completed using reference TRBV30 and TRBJ1-6, is SQTIHQWPATLVQPVGSPLSLECTVEGTSNPNLYWYRQAAGRGLQLLFYSVGIGQISSEVPQNLSASRPQDRQFILSSKKLLLSDSGFYLCAWSERVSSDSPLHFGNGTRLTVT.

To note about this clonotype: The junction does not match germline at one end; this may be a read error. V is TRBV27 and J is TRBJ1-1; D unclear. CDR1 and CDR2 (germline): MNHEY, SMNVEV (reference sequence). The CDR3 is made up of 14 amino acids. Here the CDR3 DNA reads TGCGCCAGCAAAAGCAAGGACGAGAACACTGAAGCTTTCTTT. This translates into CASKSKDENTEAFF.